These 24 T cell receptor beta chains came from one sample sequenced in a study of T cell repertoires in cytomegalovirus infection. MiXCR, run by TCRdb on the reads, gives a single entry per CDR3 protein. Here the sample spans more than 650,000 distinct CDR3 sequences, 35% to 45% being singletons. Input material: PBMCs. Source of these receptors: a human donor in good health (CMV status not recorded). Some clones in this sample may be carry-over from other donors' samples.

The chain couples TRBV20-1 to TRBJ1-3; no clear D gene. Germline V CDR1 and CDR2: DFQATT, SNEGSKA (reference sequence). The V end lost 5 bases, the J end lost 0 bases, and 8 bases lay between the germline ends. The CDR3 loop spans 13 amino acids. CDR3 sequence (DNA): TGCAGTGCTCCCCCTAACTCTGGAAACACCATATATTTT. Protein product: CSAPPNSGNTIYF.

In the case of this clonotype: An end of the junction differs from the germline gene, which may be a read error. V and J are TRBV7-9 and TRBJ1-5; 9 bases fit TRBD1. In germline, CDR1 is SEHNR, CDR2 FQNEAQ (reference sequence). This CDR3 spans 14 amino acids. CDR3 in amino acids: CASRGQGSSQPQHF. CDR3 DNA: TGTGCCAGCAGGGGACAGGGAAGCAGTCAGCCCCAGCATTTT.

This clonotype was detected ten times or more. The gene calls are TRBV7-2 and TRBJ1-2; 9 bases are shared with TRBD1. The CDR3 is made up of 14 amino acids. The trim removed 8 bases at V and 3 bases at J, leaving 7 bases unmatched. CDR1 is SGHTA and CDR2 is FQGNSA in the germline V gene. The CDR3 loop reads CASGRTGDHYGYTF. DNA for the CDR3: TGTGCCAGCGGCAGGACAGGGGACCACTATGGCTACACCTTC.

This clonotype was picked up a small number of times. V gene TRBV12-3 or TRBV12-4 combines with J gene TRBJ2-5; TRBD2 matches at 8 bases. The J segment lost 5 bases and the V segment lost 6 bases, leaving 11 bases of the junction unmatched. This CDR3 region has 15 residues. CDR3 coding DNA: TGTGCCAGCAGGGTTCGGGAGGGCCTAGGCGAGACCCAGTACTTC. Translating it yields CASRVREGLGETQYF.

The chain joins TRBV19 to TRBJ1-6, with D unresolved. The CDR3 consists of 15 residues. Germline assignment: CDR1 LNHDA and CDR2 SQIVND (reference sequence). V lost 5 bases to trimming and J lost 7 bases, with 15 bases between them. The CDR3 nucleotides read TGTGCCAGTAGTCCCGAGGTGGGGATCAATTCACCCCTCCACTTT. Its protein product is CASSPEVGINSPLHF.

The V and J genes are TRBV12-3 or TRBV12-4 and TRBJ1-5; a possible D gene is TRBD1 (5 bases). Trimming pared 8 bases from V and 5 bases from J, leaving 7 bases between. The CDR3 is made up of 11 amino acids. DNA for the CDR3: TGTGCCAGCGGGGCTTATCAGCCCCAGCATTTT. Protein sequence: CASGAYQPQHF.

The chain carries TRBV6-1 and TRBJ2-3, with D maybe TRBD2 (6 bases). This CDR3 comprises 12 residues. From germline, CDR1 is MNHNS and CDR2 SASEGT. V was cut by 8 bases and J by 10 bases, with 16 bases left in between. The CDR3 loop is CASGHPGVAQYF. CDR3 sequence (DNA): TGTGCCAGCGGGCACCCGGGAGTGGCGCAGTATTTT.

J is TRBJ2-1 and V is TRBV7-2, with D maybe TRBD1 (5 bases). The germline V gene encodes CDR1 SGHTA and CDR2 FQGNSA. The CDR3 has 12 residues. V lost 6 bases to trimming and J lost 9 bases, with 12 bases between them. The CDR3 reads CASRSGKSEQFF. The CDR3 nucleotides are TGTGCCAGCAGGTCAGGGAAGAGTGAGCAGTTCTTC.

This rearrangement joins TRBV11-1 to TRBJ2-2; 8 nucleotides agree with TRBD1. This CDR3 is 16 amino acids long. V shed 5 bases, J shed 3 bases, and the junction held 8 bases outside the gene matches. The germline V gene has CDR1 SGHAT and CDR2 FQDESV (reference sequence). The CDR3 DNA follows: TGTGCCAGCAGCCCAACGTCAGGGGGCTACACCGGGGAGCTGTTTTTT. As protein: CASSPTSGGYTGELFF.

This clonotype was counted a few times. The rearrangement joins TRBV12-3 or TRBV12-4 to TRBJ2-7; 11 bases are a match to TRBD2. The CDR3 totals 14 residues. V was clipped by 5 bases and J by 2 bases; unmatched bases: 2. In DNA form, the CDR3 reads TGTGCCAGCAGTGGGACTAGCGGTACCTACGAGCAGTACTTC. It is translated as CASSGTSGTYEQYF.

This clonotype showed up just a few times. V is TRBV11-1 and J is TRBJ2-5; the D call may be TRBD1 or TRBD2 (5 bases each). V gave up 3 bases and J gave up 9 bases, with 17 bases separating them. Germline V gene data show CDR1 as SGHAT and CDR2 as FQDESV (reference sequence). The CDR3 runs to 14 residues. The CDR3 nucleotides are TGTGCCAGCAGCTTTTTAGAGCATCAGGGACCCCAGTACTTC. Residues: CASSFLEHQGPQYF.

The V gene is TRBV3-1, the J gene TRBJ2-7, with 9 bases lining up with TRBD1. Germline V gene sequence: CDR1 LGHDT, CDR2 YNNKEL (reference sequence). Trimming took 0 bases from V and 2 from J; bases not matched to a gene: 5. This CDR3 contains 16 residues. CDR3 sequence reads: CASSQDGGTGTYEQYF. The CDR3 coding sequence is TGTGCCAGCAGCCAAGATGGCGGGACAGGGACCTACGAGCAGTACTTC.

This clonotype has a handful of counts. CDR3 nucleotides: TGTGCCAGCAGATCGATCCGGGACAGGTTATCAGCCATATATTTT. This translates into CASRSIRDRLSAIYF. The chain joins TRBV27 to TRBJ1-3; 8 nucleotides agree with TRBD1. Germline V CDR1 and CDR2: MNHEY, SMNVEV (reference sequence). This CDR3 spans 15 amino acids. Trimming removed 6 bases from V and 11 bases from J; junction bases left unmatched: 15.

This clonotype was seen at least ten times. This chain links TRBV5-6 with TRBJ1-1; 8 nucleotides align to TRBD1. V trimming: 7 bases; J trimming: 8 bases; junction bases outside the gene matches: 10. This CDR3 region has 13 residues. Germline loops: CDR1 SGHDT, CDR2 YYEEEE. The CDR3 reads CASEPSGGREAFF. The DNA for the CDR3 is TGTGCCAGCGAACCCTCAGGGGGCCGCGAAGCTTTCTTT.

The chain employs TRBV7-2 and TRBJ2-1, with 12 bases matching TRBD2. CDR3 length: 18 residues. Per the germline V gene, CDR1 is SGHTA and CDR2 is FQGNSA. Trimming removed 1 base from V and 10 bases from J; junction bases left unmatched: 14. DNA for the CDR3: TGTGCCAGCAGCTTAGTAGCTAGCGGGGGGGCAACGAGGGGGGAGCAGTTCTTC. It specifies CASSLVASGGATRGEQFF.

DNA for the CDR3: TGTGCCAGCAGCTCTAATTTGGGGAGCTCCTACGAGCAGTACTTC. Translated: CASSSNLGSSYEQYF. The V and J genes are TRBV7-4 and TRBJ2-7; D might be TRBD2 (5 bases). V lost 4 bases to trimming and J lost 0 bases, with 13 bases between them. CDR1 is SGHVT, CDR2 SQSDAQ, per germline. The CDR3 is 15 amino acids.

This rearrangement joins TRBV7-2 to TRBJ1-1; no clear D. Trimming removed 2 bases at V and 0 bases at J, with 7 bases between. Germline V gene lookup returns CDR1 SGHTA and CDR2 FQGNSA. The CDR3 extends over 14 amino acids. CDR3 sequence reads: CASSLFSVNTEAFF. The CDR3 DNA follows: TGTGCCAGCAGCTTATTTAGCGTGAACACTGAAGCTTTCTTT.

This clonotype was seen only a few times. J is TRBJ1-3 and V is TRBV7-6; possibly TRBD1 for D (5 bases). V was trimmed by 1 base and J by 5 bases, leaving 12 bases between them. Germline-derived CDR1 and CDR2 are SGHVS and FNYEAQ. The CDR3 spans 15 residues. The CDR3 sequence: CASSLVGQGRNTIYF. CDR3 DNA sequence: TGTGCCAGCAGCTTAGTGGGGCAGGGCAGAAACACCATATATTTT.

This clonotype was observed a few times. The CDR3 is CASSLLQVNSPLHF. The CDR3 DNA sequence: TGTGCCAGCAGCTTACTACAGGTTAATTCACCCCTCCACTTT. This chain uses TRBV5-5 with TRBJ1-6; the D gene is possibly TRBD1 (5 bases). V was pared by 2 bases and J by 6 bases, with 9 bases between. This CDR3 has 14 amino acids. Germline loops: CDR1 SGHKS, CDR2 YYEKEE (reference sequence).

The chain links TRBV28 to TRBJ1-4, with 11 bases aligning to TRBD1. The J segment lost 2 bases and the V segment lost 4 bases, leaving 6 bases of the junction unmatched. Germline CDR1 MDHEN, CDR2 SYDVKM. There are 17 residues in the CDR3. The CDR3 sequence: CASSSGQGATTNEKLFF. In DNA, the CDR3 is TGTGCCAGCAGTTCCGGACAGGGGGCGACTACTAATGAAAAACTGTTTTTT.

This clonotype was seen a handful of times. The chain combines TRBV20-1 with TRBJ2-7; TRBD2 agrees at 7 bases. The J segment lost 3 bases and the V segment lost 0 bases, leaving 8 bases of the junction unmatched. Germline values: CDR1 DFQATT, CDR2 SNEGSKA (reference sequence). The CDR3 has 15 amino acids. The CDR3: CSARELAVPDYEQYF. The CDR3 coding sequence is TGCAGTGCTAGAGAGCTAGCGGTCCCCGACTACGAGCAGTACTTC.

V and J are TRBV19 and TRBJ2-6, with a tentative D call TRBD2 (5 bases). This CDR3 contains 15 residues. V was trimmed by 6 bases and J by 0 bases, leaving 9 bases between them. Germline loops: CDR1 LNHDA, CDR2 SQIVND (reference sequence). CDR3 in amino acids: CASSNGDSGANVLTF. The CDR3 nucleotides are TGTGCCAGTAGCAACGGGGACTCTGGGGCCAACGTCCTGACTTTC. The entire variable domain, with the rest obtained from reference TRBV19 and TRBJ2-6, is as follows: DGGITQSPKYLFRKEGQNVTLSCEQNLNHDAMYWYRQDPGQGLRLIYYSQIVNDFQKGDIAEGYSVSREKKESFPLTVTSAQKNPTAFYLCASSNGDSGANVLTFGAGSRLTVL.

V is TRBV12-3 or TRBV12-4 and J is TRBJ2-7; 8 bases map to TRBD2. The CDR3 consists of 19 residues. V dropped 7 bases and J dropped 0; count of bases not matched to a gene: 20. This CDR3 is CASTQAGVGQGILSYEQYF. CDR3 coding DNA: TGTGCCAGCACCCAAGCGGGGGTTGGGCAGGGGATACTCTCCTACGAGCAGTACTTC.

In this sample, this clonotype turned up a few times. The V and J genes are TRBV4-1 and TRBJ2-7, with D perhaps given as TRBD1 or TRBD2 (6 bases each). Trimming stripped 2 bases from V and 6 bases from J, with 17 bases between. This CDR3 region has 15 residues. Germline V gives CDR1 MGHRA, CDR2 YSYEKL. The CDR3 protein is CASSQTNLKGGEQYF. As DNA, the CDR3 is TGCGCCAGCAGCCAAACCAACCTCAAGGGGGGCGAGCAGTACTTC.